Listed below are T cell receptor beta chains from one sample, sequenced in a study of STAT3 mutations in large granular lymphocyte leukemia. Sequencing used immunoSEQ multiplex PCR; TCRdb keeps in-frame clones, though not all of them. The sample shows 20,000 to 30,000 clones, 94% of them seen only once. Material for sequencing was peripheral blood mononuclear cells. Receptors were obtained from a middle-aged man with T-cell large granular lymphocyte leukemia. Some clones in this sample may be carry-over from other donors' samples. CDR3s include the opening cysteine and the closing phenylalanine or tryptophan. D genes are given only for firm matches. Size is stated for part of the rows, as once, few or many counts, or as a class when the clone is expanded.

v_gene: TRBV30; abundance: .; j_gene: TRBJ2-7; d_gene: .; CDR3nt: TGTGCCTGGAGTCCAGGGGACCGAAGCTCCTACGAGCAGTACTTC; CDR3aa: CAWSPGDRSSYEQYF
v_gene: TRBV11-2; abundance: .; j_gene: TRBJ2-1; d_gene: .; CDR3nt: TGTGCCAGCAGCACGCGGAGAAGCTCCTACAATGAGCAGTTCTTC; CDR3aa: CASSTRRSSYNEQFF
v_gene: TRBV7-9; abundance: .; j_gene: TRBJ1-3; d_gene: .; CDR3nt: TGTGCCAACTCCGGAGTTTTCTCTGGAAACACCATATATTTT; CDR3aa: CANSGVFSGNTIYF
v_gene: TRBV29-1; abundance: .; j_gene: TRBJ1-2; d_gene: .; CDR3nt: TGCAGCGTTGTGCAATCTAACTATGGCTACACCTTC; CDR3aa: CSVVQSNYGYTF
v_gene: TRBV10-3; abundance: .; j_gene: TRBJ1-1; d_gene: .; CDR3nt: TGTGCCATCAGTGAGTCCATGGGGGGGTACACTGAAGCTTTCTTT; CDR3aa: CAISESMGGYTEAFF
v_gene: TRBV6-5; abundance: .; j_gene: TRBJ1-5; d_gene: .; CDR3nt: TGTGCCAGCAGACAGTGGAGCAATCAGCCCCAGCATTTT; CDR3aa: CASRQWSNQPQHF
v_gene: TRBV9; abundance: .; j_gene: TRBJ2-7; d_gene: TRBD1; CDR3nt: TGTGCCAGCAGCCTTCGTCCGGGACAGGGGGCCGAGCAGTACTTC; CDR3aa: CASSLRPGQGAEQYF
v_gene: TRBV20-1; abundance: .; j_gene: TRBJ1-1; d_gene: .; CDR3nt: TGCAGTGCTAGTAGGGACGAAGCTTTCTTT; CDR3aa: CSASRDEAFF
v_gene: TRBV10-1; abundance: .; j_gene: TRBJ2-7; d_gene: .; CDR3nt: TGCGCCAGCAGTGAGATGACAGTATCCGAGCAGTACTTC; CDR3aa: CASSEMTVSEQYF
v_gene: TRBV7-9; abundance: few; j_gene: TRBJ2-7; d_gene: TRBD1; CDR3nt: TGTGCCAGCAGCTGGGACAGGAACCACGAGCAGTACTTC; CDR3aa: CASSWDRNHEQYF
v_gene: TRBV7-2; abundance: few; j_gene: TRBJ2-7; d_gene: TRBD2; CDR3nt: TGTGCCAGCAGCTATAGCGGGGTCTACGAGCAGTACTTC; CDR3aa: CASSYSGVYEQYF